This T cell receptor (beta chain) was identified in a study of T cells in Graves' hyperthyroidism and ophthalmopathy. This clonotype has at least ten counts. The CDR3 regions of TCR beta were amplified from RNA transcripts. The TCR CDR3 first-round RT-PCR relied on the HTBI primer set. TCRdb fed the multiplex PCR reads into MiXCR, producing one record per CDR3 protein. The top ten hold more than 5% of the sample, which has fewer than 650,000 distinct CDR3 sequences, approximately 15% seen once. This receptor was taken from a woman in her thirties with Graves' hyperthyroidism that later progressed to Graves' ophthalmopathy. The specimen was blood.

The CDR3 is CASSLTITYQETQYF. The CDR3 region has the DNA TGTGCCAGTAGTTTAACTATTACGTACCAAGAGACCCAGTACTTC. The chain combines TRBV19 with TRBJ2-5; D unclear. The CDR3 has 15 residues. Trimming took 5 bases from V and 0 from J, leaving 13 bases between them. Germline CDR1 reads LNHDA; CDR2 reads SQIVND (reference sequence).